Following are 8 T cell receptor beta chains from one sample sequenced in a study of patients and donors after allogeneic stem cell transplantation. TCRdb recomputed calls from the RT-PCR reads with MiXCR, one row per CDR3 protein. This sample yields some 60,000 distinct CDR3 sequences, of which roughly 13% are seen a single time; more than 25% belongs to the top ten. The sample was blood, either unsorted or a sorted T cell fraction (not recorded which). Receptor source: a human donor who was either an allogeneic HSCT recipient or a stem cell or donor lymphocyte infusion donor (not recorded which). It is not recorded whose cells these are; they may come from a transplant donor.

This clonotype showed up just a few times. The V gene is TRBV7-3, the J gene TRBJ2-3; D is unresolved. Trimming removed 5 bases at V and 4 bases at J, with 13 bases between. The CDR3 has 14 amino acids. Germline CDR1 and CDR2: SGHTA and FQGTGA. CDR3 amino acids: CASSPSISPDTQYF. CDR3 bases: TGTGCCAGCAGCCCTTCTATATCCCCAGATACGCAGTATTTT.

This rearrangement joins TRBV27 to TRBJ1-2; 9 positions agree with TRBD1. After removal of 8 bases from V and 5 bases from J, the junction contained 12 bases not matched to a gene. Germline V gene lookup returns CDR1 MNHEY and CDR2 SMNVEV (reference sequence). The CDR3 spans 15 residues. CDR3 sequence reads: CASAPGRQGGYGYTF. The CDR3 bases are TGTGCCAGCGCCCCCGGAAGACAGGGGGGATATGGCTACACCTTC.

This clonotype was counted between two and nine times. The rearrangement uses TRBV18 and TRBJ2-7; 9 positions agree with TRBD1. The CDR3 has 15 residues. CDR1 and CDR2 (germline): KGHSH, LQKENI. J was trimmed by 4 bases and V by 3 bases; bases with no gene match: 7. The CDR3 is CASSPFRDREYEQYF. The CDR3 bases are TGTGCCAGCTCACCGTTCCGGGACAGGGAATACGAGCAGTACTTC. Filled out from reference TRBV18 and TRBJ2-7, the complete variable domain reads NAGVMQNPRHLVRRRGQEARLRCSPMKGHSHVYWYRQLPEEGLKFMVYLQKENIIDESGMPKERFSAEFPKEGPSILRIQQVVRGDSAAYFCASSPFRDREYEQYFGPGTRLTVT.

This clonotype was observed at least ten times. The chain has TRBV29-1 and TRBJ1-1, with D possibly being TRBD1 (5 bases). V was cut by 6 bases and J by 1 base, with 12 bases left in between. Germline V gives CDR1 SQVTM, CDR2 ANQGSEA. The CDR3 runs to 13 residues. The CDR3 nucleotides are TGCAGCGTGGCTACTACAGGGAACACTGAAGCTTTCTTT. It yields the protein CSVATTGNTEAFF. Together with reference TRBV29-1 and TRBJ1-1, the CDR3 gives the full variable domain: SAVISQKPSRDICQRGTSLTIQCQVDSQVTMMFWYRQQPGQSLTLIATANQGSEATYESGFVIDKFPISRPNLTFSTLTVSNMSPEDSSIYLCSVATTGNTEAFFGQGTRLTVV.

This clonotype was counted between two and nine times. The chain carries TRBV20-1 and TRBJ1-3, with 8 bases lining up with TRBD1. The V segment lost 6 bases and the J segment 3 bases; nucleotides outside the gene matches: 7. CDR1 DFQATT and CDR2 SNEGSKA come from the germline V gene (reference sequence). The CDR3 has 14 amino acids. The CDR3 region has the DNA TGCAGTGCCGAACCAGGGGGCAATGGAAACACCATATATTTT. Residues: CSAEPGGNGNTIYF.

In its sample, this clonotype was seen many times. The V call is TRBV27, the J call TRBJ1-2, with TRBD1 as a possible D gene (6 bases). The CDR3 runs 14 residues. Germline loops: CDR1 MNHEY, CDR2 SMNVEV (reference sequence). Trimming removed 6 bases from V and 4 bases from J, with 15 bases in between. The CDR3 loop is CASSLTGIAYGYTF. CDR3 in DNA: TGTGCCAGCAGCCTAACAGGGATAGCCTATGGCTACACCTTC.

This clonotype was picked up a small number of times. This chain joins TRBV20-1 and TRBJ2-1, with D possibly matching TRBD2 (5 bases). V lost 5 bases to trimming and J lost 8 bases, with 22 bases between them. Germline values: CDR1 DFQATT, CDR2 SNEGSKA (reference sequence). This CDR3 has 15 amino acids. The CDR3 nucleotides are TGCAGTGCTTCCAGTCACGGGAACCCCTCCGATGAGCAGTTCTTC. Translated: CSASSHGNPSDEQFF.

This clonotype has ten or more counts. This sequence joins TRBV20-1 and TRBJ1-2; the D is unclear. The CDR3 runs to 14 residues. The ends were cut back, 4 bases at V and 5 bases at J, with 17 bases in the middle. CDR1 and CDR2 from the germline V gene are DFQATT and SNEGSKA (reference sequence). The DNA of the CDR3 is TGCAGTGCTAATCTCGGCGCCCGAGGGTATGGCTACACCTTC. This codes for CSANLGARGYGYTF.